The clone carrying this T cell receptor beta chain was seen more than once but under ten times. As yet, its antigen is unknown. This sample stems from a study of T-cell reconstitution after alpha-beta-depleted transplantation in children. Germline V gene lookup returns CDR1 DFQATT and CDR2 SNEGSKA (reference sequence). The V gene end was trimmed by 0 bases and the J gene end by 7 bases; junction bases not matched to a gene: 10. The CDR3 has 15 amino acids. Regarding the study as a whole: About two months after transplant, alpha-beta T cells reportedly came from several hundred expanded graft clones. Recipient T cells and thymic progenitors that survived gave rise to the high TCRbeta diversity observed at day 60 in some patients. Diversity and T-cell counts at one year after transplant derived mostly from new T cells.

As it was prepared, the TCRbeta library received unique molecular identifiers. TCRdb itself ran the PCR reads through MiXCR, one entry per CDR3 protein. The sample contains some 600,000 distinct CDR3 sequences, roughly 13% of which appear only once. The source of this sequence is a male patient under 18 who had a stem cell transplant for acute myeloid leukemia, so the T cells may come from the graft donor. The J gene is TRBJ1-2, the V gene TRBV20-1; 8 nucleotides match TRBD1. This sample comprised PBMCs, mostly from graft donor cells, obtained 360 days after TCRalphabeta/CD19-depleted stem cell transplant. The CDR3 DNA sequence: TGCAGTGCTAGAGATAGAGGACAGGGAGGGGGTGGCTACACCTTC. Protein: CSARDRGQGGGGYTF.